The 18 T cell receptor beta chains listed next were all sequenced from one sample in a study of blood T cell repertoires in COVID-19. The assay was immunoSEQ multiplex PCR, and TCRdb's table has in-frame clones only and misses some. The table lists around 330,000 clones, approximately 88% of them singletons. Sample: PBMCs or T cells enriched from blood (not recorded which). These receptors originate from a man between 60 and 70 years old who had recovered from COVID-19.

This clone was seen a single time. This chain connects TRBV5-1 to TRBJ2-5; possible D gene TRBD2, 6 bases. In germline, CDR1 is SGHRS, CDR2 YFSETQ. The CDR3 covers 15 residues. Trimming stripped 4 bases from V and 5 bases from J, with 18 bases between. As DNA, the CDR3 is TGCGCCAGCAGCGCGGGACGAATCAAAGGGGAGACCCAGTACTTC. This translates into CASSAGRIKGETQYF.

This chain uses TRBV6-5 with TRBJ2-1, with 11 bases matching TRBD2. There are 15 residues in the CDR3. Germline trimming cut 6 bases from V and 5 bases from J; bases unmatched to any gene: 6. The germline V gene encodes CDR1 MNHEY and CDR2 SVGAGI. The DNA of the CDR3 is TGTGCCAGCAGGCGAGGGACTAGCGGTAACAATGAGCAGTTCTTC. This gives the protein CASRRGTSGNNEQFF.

CDR3 sequence reads: CASSQRIGGVAFF. DNA for the CDR3: TGTGCCAGCAGCCAAAGAATTGGGGGGGTTGCTTTCTTT. The chain employs TRBV3-1 (or the pseudogene TRBV3-2) and TRBJ1-1, with D possibly TRBD1 on 5 matching bases. Germline CDR1 is LGHDT and CDR2 is YNNKEL (reference sequence). V was trimmed by 2 bases and J by 11 bases, leaving 15 bases between them. The CDR3 spans 13 residues.

The J gene is TRBJ2-7, the V gene TRBV7-9; 9 bases match TRBD1. The CDR3 extends over 15 amino acids. Germline V CDR1 and CDR2: SEHNR, FQNEAQ (reference sequence). The trim removed 3 bases at V and 1 base at J, leaving 4 bases unmatched. The CDR3 loop reads CASSLGQGESYEQYF. In DNA, the CDR3 is TGTGCCAGCAGCTTGGGACAGGGCGAATCCTACGAGCAGTACTTC.

In DNA form, the CDR3 reads TGTGCCAGCGGACGTGGGGGCAGGGACACTGAAGCTTTCTTT. Translation gives CASGRGGRDTEAFF. This sequence joins TRBV9 and TRBJ1-1; TRBD1 is a possible D gene (6 bases). V was trimmed by 7 bases and J by 3 bases, leaving 16 bases between them. CDR1 is SGDLS, CDR2 YYNGEE, per germline. The CDR3 length is 14 residues. Full variable domain (rest looked up from reference TRBV9 and TRBJ1-1): DSGVTQTPKHLITATGQRVTLRCSPRSGDLSVYWYQQSLDQGLQFLIQYYNGEERAKGNILERFSAQQFPDLHSELNLSSLELGDSALYFCASGRGGRDTEAFFGQGTRLTVV.

The chain uses TRBV4-2 and TRBJ1-2, with 7 bases aligning to TRBD1. This CDR3 region has 15 residues. Losses at the gene ends were 5 bases for V and 3 bases for J; bases not matched to a gene: 9. The germline CDR1 and CDR2 sequences are LGHNA and YNFKEQ. The CDR3 region is CASSFRQGGDYGYTF. The CDR3 nucleotides are TGTGCCAGCAGCTTCCGACAGGGTGGGGACTATGGCTACACCTTC.

The CDR3 protein is CASSPAGTANEKLFF. The CDR3 DNA reads as TGCGCCAGCAGCCCGGCCGGGACAGCGAATGAAAAACTGTTTTTT. This rearrangement joins TRBV5-1 to TRBJ1-4, with 7 positions matching TRBD1. V trimming: 4 bases; J trimming: 5 bases; junction bases outside the gene matches: 8. The CDR3 is 15 residues long. The germline V gene encodes CDR1 SGHRS and CDR2 YFSETQ.

The chain joins TRBV5-1 to TRBJ1-2; D unresolved. Trimming took 0 bases from V and 6 from J, leaving 9 bases between them. Germline CDR1 SGHRS, CDR2 YFSETQ. The CDR3 is 13 amino acids. The CDR3 protein is CASSLGSGNGYTF. CDR3 nucleotide sequence: TGCGCCAGCAGCTTGGGGTCGGGGAATGGCTACACCTTC. The whole variable domain, remainder taken from reference TRBV5-1 and TRBJ1-2, is KAGVTQTPRYLIKTRGQQVTLSCSPISGHRSVSWYQQTPGQGLQFLFEYFSETQRNKGNFPGRFSGRQFSNSRSEMNVSTLELGDSALYLCASSLGSGNGYTFGSGTRLTVV.

This clone was seen a few times. V gene TRBV9 combines with J gene TRBJ1-4; D gene ambiguous. Germline CDR1 is SGDLS and CDR2 is YYNGEE. With 3 bases removed from V and 8 bases from J, the gap between germline ends came to 11 bases. The CDR3 extends over 13 amino acids. The CDR3: CASSAESGEKLFF. The CDR3 DNA follows: TGTGCCAGCAGCGCCGAAAGCGGGGAAAAACTGTTTTTT. The whole variable domain, filled in from reference TRBV9 and TRBJ1-4, reads DSGVTQTPKHLITATGQRVTLRCSPRSGDLSVYWYQQSLDQGLQFLIQYYNGEERAKGNILERFSAQQFPDLHSELNLSSLELGDSALYFCASSAESGEKLFFGSGTQLSVL.

The V and J genes are TRBV19 and TRBJ2-1; D gene ambiguous. Trimming took 5 bases from V and 0 from J, leaving 17 bases between them. Germline CDR1 and CDR2: LNHDA and SQIVND (reference sequence). CDR3 length: 17 amino acids. CDR3 residues: CASSSKAGTTSYNEQFF. In DNA, the CDR3 is TGTGCCAGTAGTTCAAAAGCAGGAACAACCTCCTACAATGAGCAGTTCTTC. Together with reference TRBV19 and TRBJ2-1, the CDR3 gives the full variable domain: DGGITQSPKYLFRKEGQNVTLSCEQNLNHDAMYWYRQDPGQGLRLIYYSQIVNDFQKGDIAEGYSVSREKKESFPLTVTSAQKNPTAFYLCASSSKAGTTSYNEQFFGPGTRLTVL.

This chain connects TRBV2 to TRBJ2-2, with 11 bases aligning to TRBD2. Trimming removed 8 bases from V and 6 bases from J; junction bases left unmatched: 8. CDR1 SNHLY and CDR2 FYNNEI come from the germline V gene. The CDR3 extends over 15 amino acids. CDR3 sequence reads: CASLVTSGMAGELFF. Here the CDR3 DNA reads TGTGCCAGCTTAGTGACTAGCGGGATGGCCGGGGAGCTGTTTTTT.

This chain uses TRBV28 with TRBJ2-5; TRBD2 matches at 12 bases. The CDR3 is 15 residues long. V lost 3 bases, J lost 4 bases, and 3 bases stayed unmatched. The germline V gene has CDR1 MDHEN and CDR2 SYDVKM. DNA for the CDR3: TGTGCCAGCAGTTTTTGGACTAGCGGGACAGAGACCCAGTACTTC. Amino acid sequence: CASSFWTSGTETQYF. Full variable domain (outside the CDR3, taken from reference TRBV28 and TRBJ2-5): DVKVTQSSRYLVKRTGEKVFLECVQDMDHENMFWYRQDPGLGLRLIYFSYDVKMKEKGDIPEGYSVSREKKERFSLILESASTNQTSMYLCASSFWTSGTETQYFGPGTRLLVL.

The chain has TRBV5-6 and TRBJ1-2; D unresolved. The germline V and J ends were trimmed by 0 bases and 3 bases, with 9 bases remaining between them. Germline CDR1 and CDR2: SGHDT and YYEEEE. The CDR3 sequence is 14 residues long. The CDR3 DNA sequence: TGTGCCAGCAGCTTGGGGAGGGATTACTATGGCTACACCTTC. It translates to CASSLGRDYYGYTF.

The chain is built from TRBV28 and TRBJ1-2; 7 nucleotides line up with TRBD1. V lost 5 bases and J lost 2; bases outside the gene matches: 5. Germline assignment: CDR1 MDHEN and CDR2 SYDVKM. The CDR3 loop spans 14 amino acids. The CDR3: CASSLRDSNYGYTF. The CDR3 region has the DNA TGTGCCAGCAGTCTCAGGGACAGCAACTATGGCTACACCTTC.

The chain carries TRBV6-5 and TRBJ1-5, with D hard to call. The CDR3 runs 13 residues. Germline V CDR1 and CDR2: MNHEY, SVGAGI. V lost 6 bases and J lost 4, with 10 bases in between. The CDR3: CASSVQPNQPQHF. CDR3 bases: TGTGCCAGCAGCGTACAGCCTAATCAGCCCCAGCATTTT.

To note about this clone: The same CDR3 arises from other DNA sequences in this sample as well. CDR3 region: CASSQDRVAQPQHF. The CDR3 DNA reads TGTGCCAGCAGTCAGGACAGGGTCGCCCAGCCCCAGCATTTT. V gene TRBV6-5 combines with J gene TRBJ1-5, with 8 bases identical to TRBD1. V dropped 5 bases and J dropped 7; count of bases not matched to a gene: 7. The CDR3 spans 14 residues. Germline CDR1 and CDR2: MNHEY and SVGAGI.

Here the CDR3 DNA reads TGTGCCAGCAGTTTATTTGCGAGTCCACAGCAGTTCTTC. Its protein is CASSLFASPQQFF. The chain recombines TRBV27 with TRBJ2-1; D call uncertain. CDR1 and CDR2 from the germline V gene are MNHEY and SMNVEV (reference sequence). V was trimmed by 1 base and J by 11 bases, leaving 12 bases between them. The CDR3 length is 13 residues.

The chain is built from TRBV28 and TRBJ2-4; 7 bases match TRBD2. The V segment lost 2 bases and the J segment 9 bases; nucleotides outside the gene matches: 4. Looked up from germline, CDR1 is MDHEN and CDR2 is SYDVKM. The CDR3 runs to 13 residues. In DNA, the CDR3 is TGTGCCAGCAGTTTAGGGGGGGACGTCATTCAGTACTTC. The encoded protein is CASSLGGDVIQYF.